This T cell receptor (beta chain) originates from a study of T cells in Graves' hyperthyroidism and ophthalmopathy. Study findings and constraints: Most thyroid clonotypes that were expanded above 0.001 also turned up in blood.

Amplified TCR beta CDR3 regions derived from RNA transcripts. Primed by the HTBI set, a first-round RT-PCR was run on the TCR CDR3. MiXCR, run by TCRdb on the multiplex PCR reads, gives a single entry per CDR3 protein. This table holds about 620,000 distinct CDR3 sequences, 15% to 20% found once. Details on this clonotype: Its specificity is not known.

The V gene lost 7 bases and the J gene lost 1 base, with 14 bases spanning the gap. Germline V CDR1 and CDR2: DFQATT, SNEGSKA (reference sequence). This CDR3 is 15 amino acids long. The specimen sequenced was blood. The chain links TRBV20-1 to TRBJ2-6; D ambiguous. The TCR originated in a woman in her twenties or thirties with Graves' hyperthyroidism. The CDR3 sequence: CSVRTVLSGANVLTF. The CDR3 nucleotides read TGCAGTGTCCGGACGGTTTTATCTGGGGCCAACGTCCTGACTTTC.